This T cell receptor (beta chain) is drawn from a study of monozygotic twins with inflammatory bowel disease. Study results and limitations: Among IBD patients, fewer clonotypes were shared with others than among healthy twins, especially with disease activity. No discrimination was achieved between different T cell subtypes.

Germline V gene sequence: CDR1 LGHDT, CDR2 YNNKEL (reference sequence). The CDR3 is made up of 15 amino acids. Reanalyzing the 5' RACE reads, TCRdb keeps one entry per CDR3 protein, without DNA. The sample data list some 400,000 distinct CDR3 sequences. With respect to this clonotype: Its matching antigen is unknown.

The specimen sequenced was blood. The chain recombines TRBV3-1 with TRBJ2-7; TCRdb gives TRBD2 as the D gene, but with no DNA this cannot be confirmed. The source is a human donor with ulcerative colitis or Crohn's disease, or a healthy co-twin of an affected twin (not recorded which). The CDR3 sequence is CASSQQGGGAHEQYF.